Listed here is a single T cell receptor beta chain. The antigen remains undetermined. The data were produced by immunoSEQ multiplex PCR, yet TCRdb's version contains in-frame clones alone and is incomplete. The repertoire has roughly 100,000 clones, approximately 90% of them found once; the top ten carry over 3%. The validation cohort, a group of 120 or so subjects, included the donors and was separate from the approximately 650-subject first cohort. The sample originates from a study of cytomegalovirus exposure and HLA in healthy donors. Study outcomes and limitations: The study listed some 160 cytomegalovirus-associated TCR beta chains.

The CDR3 sequence is 15 residues long. V shed 6 bases and J shed 3 bases, with 18 bases lying between them. Per germline, CDR1 MNHEY and CDR2 SMNVEV (reference sequence). What was sequenced was PBMCs. The genes are TRBV27 and TRBJ2-7; TRBD2 might be the D (7 bases). The receptor's source is a woman aged 18-29 years in good health and CMV-seropositive. CDR3 region: CASRNPSGGLYEQYF. The DNA of the CDR3 is TGTGCCAGCAGGAACCCCTCGGGGGGCCTCTACGAGCAGTACTTC.